The T cell receptor beta chain described here comes from a study of high-grade serous ovarian cancer treatment subgroups. Tumor tissue was taken before any definitive surgery or chemotherapy was given. In germline, CDR1 is SEHNR, CDR2 FQNEAQ (reference sequence). The CDR3 is 14 residues long. The germline V and J ends were trimmed by 0 bases and 2 bases, with 6 bases remaining between them. Using immunoSEQ multiplex PCR, the repertoire was profiled, and TCRdb retains in-frame clones only, with some absent. Of some 40,000 clones listed, about 79% were seen once; the top ten hold about 3.3%. The sequence came from a human donor with high-grade serous ovarian cancer. Sequences were obtained from tumor tissue. The genes are TRBV7-9 and TRBJ2-3; D is undetermined. CDR3 sequence: CASSLAMYTDTQYF. The CDR3 DNA reads as TGTGCCAGCAGCTTAGCTATGTACACAGATACGCAGTATTTT. Full variable domain (outside the CDR3, taken from reference TRBV7-9 and TRBJ2-3): DTGVSQNPRHKITKRGQNVTFRCDPISEHNRLYWYRQTLGQGPEFLTYFQNEAQLEKSRLLSDRFSAERPKGSFSTLEIQRTEQGDSAMYLCASSLAMYTDTQYFGPGTRLTVL.